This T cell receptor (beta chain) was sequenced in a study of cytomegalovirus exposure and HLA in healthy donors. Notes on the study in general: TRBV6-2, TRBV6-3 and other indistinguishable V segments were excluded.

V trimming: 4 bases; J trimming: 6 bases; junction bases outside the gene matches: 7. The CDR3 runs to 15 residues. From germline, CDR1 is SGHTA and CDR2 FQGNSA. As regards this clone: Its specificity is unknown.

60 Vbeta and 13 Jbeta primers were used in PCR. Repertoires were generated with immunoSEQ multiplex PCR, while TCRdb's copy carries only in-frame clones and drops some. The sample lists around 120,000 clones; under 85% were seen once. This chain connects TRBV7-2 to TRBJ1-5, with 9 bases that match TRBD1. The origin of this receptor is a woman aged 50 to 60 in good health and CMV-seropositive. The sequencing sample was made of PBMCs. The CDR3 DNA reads TGTGCCAGCAGCTCAAATACAGGGGGCAGTCAGCCCCAGCATTTT. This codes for CASSSNTGGSQPQHF.